This T cell receptor beta chain was identified in a study of blood T cell repertoires in COVID-19. Across the whole study: Donors in the United States, Italy and Spain gave samples during acute or convalescent COVID-19. T cells, B-cell-depleted T cells, or PBMCs supplied cDNA or gDNA.

The CDR3 loop spans 16 amino acids. In the original analysis: The authors estimated nucleated cell counts from reference gene primer amplification. Measured with immunoSEQ multiplex PCR; TCRdb has only the in-frame clones, and not every one. Clonal size and the V and J genes are those of that table, whereas D and trimming came from the DNA. The table shows about 170,000 clones, with around 90% occurring only once. Seattle enrolled patients during active infection and tracked them longitudinally. The chain couples TRBV21-1 to TRBJ2-7; the table calls TRBD2, which could not be checked here. TRBV21-1 constitutes a pseudogene. Sequencing input: peripheral blood. The receptor was isolated from a woman of 80 years or more with COVID-19, enrolled during active disease. The CDR3 here is CASTTNGPSGRIEQYF. The CDR3 DNA reads as TGTGCCAGCACCACAAATGGACCCAGCGGGAGAATCGAGCAGTACTTC.